These 29 T cell receptor beta chains were all obtained from the same sample, sequenced in a study of molecular identifiers for immune sequencing clone quantification. TCRdb ran MiXCR on the PCR reads and lists one entry per CDR3 protein. The data hold 490,000 or so distinct CDR3 sequences, with about 26% observed a single time. The specimen was naive CD8+ T cells from blood, with Jurkat cell RNA spiked in. Subset denoted: FACS-sorted CD8+CD4-CCR7+CD45RA+ naive T cells. These receptor sequences come from a human donor in good health. Some libraries in this study had Jurkat cell RNA spiked in.

Many counts were recorded for this clonotype. This sequence joins TRBV7-9 and TRBJ2-3; 7 positions match TRBD2. This CDR3 has 15 residues. The germline gives CDR1 SEHNR, CDR2 FQNEAQ (reference sequence). V lost 8 bases, J lost 2 bases, and 10 bases stayed unmatched. Here the CDR3 reads CASGQREVHTDTQYF. The CDR3 DNA reads as TGTGCCAGCGGTCAGCGGGAAGTTCACACAGATACGCAGTATTTT.

This clonotype was counted only a few times. The chain links TRBV24-1 to TRBJ2-1; D ambiguous. Germline CDR1 reads KGHDR; CDR2 reads SFDVKD. The CDR3 contains 14 residues. The V and J ends lost 4 bases and 3 bases respectively, with 9 bases between them. The CDR3 protein is CATSDPDNYNEQFF. DNA for the CDR3: TGTGCCACCAGTGACCCCGACAACTACAATGAGCAGTTCTTC.

This clonotype has a count of ten or more. The chain uses TRBV6-5 and TRBJ2-2; D ambiguous. V was clipped by 4 bases and J by 2 bases, with 20 bases between them. Germline V CDR1 and CDR2: MNHEY, SVGAGI. CDR3 length equals 18 residues. The CDR3 region has the DNA TGTGCCAGCAGTTCCTCCAAAGGGATATGGGTTAACACCGGGGAGCTGTTTTTT. Its protein is CASSSSKGIWVNTGELFF.

The V gene is TRBV4-1, the J gene TRBJ2-7, with a weak D call TRBD2 (5 bases). Deletions cut 3 bases from V and 0 bases from J, with 12 bases between. The CDR3 extends over 15 amino acids. Germline lookup yields CDR1 MGHRA and CDR2 YSYEKL. Here the CDR3 reads CASSHKDSPSYEQYF. The CDR3 DNA reads TGCGCCAGCAGCCACAAGGACTCACCCTCCTACGAGCAGTACTTC.

This chain uses TRBV6-2 or TRBV6-3 with TRBJ1-5; D is ambiguous. CDR1 MNHEY and CDR2 SVGEGT come from the germline V gene. The CDR3 runs 12 residues. Trimming left V 6 bases short and J 6 bases short, with 9 bases between. The CDR3 sequence is CASRDWGQPQHF. The CDR3 DNA reads TGTGCCAGCAGGGATTGGGGTCAGCCCCAGCATTTT.

This clonotype has more than one count but fewer than ten. The chain recombines TRBV7-7 with TRBJ2-3, with D possibly TRBD1 on 6 matching bases. This CDR3 is built from 17 residues. Germline CDR1 is SSHAT and CDR2 is FNYEAQ (reference sequence). V gave up 1 base and J gave up 3 bases, with 17 bases separating them. In DNA form, the CDR3 reads TGTGCCAGCAGCTTAGTTTGGGGGACACCGGTGACAGATACGCAGTATTTT. Its protein product is CASSLVWGTPVTDTQYF.

Details on this clonotype: The CDR3 does not end in the conserved phenylalanine or tryptophan, so this is likely a read error. This chain uses TRBV27 with TRBJ2-3; 9 bases fit TRBD1. Germline V gene lookup returns CDR1 MNHEY and CDR2 SMNVEV (reference sequence). The CDR3 contains 17 residues. V lost 4 bases and J lost 3; bases outside the gene matches: 11. The CDR3 loop is CASSSIRGTGITDTQYL. The CDR3 DNA is TGTGCCAGCAGTTCCATCCGGGGGACAGGGATAACAGATACGCAGTATCTT.

V usage is TRBV10-2 and J usage is TRBJ1-3; TRBD1 matches at 8 bases. From germline, CDR1 is WSHSY and CDR2 SAAADI. V dropped 2 bases and J dropped 3; count of bases not matched to a gene: 6. CDR3 length equals 16 residues. CDR3 in amino acids: CASSERAGGFGNTIYF. The CDR3 DNA follows: TGCGCCAGCAGTGAGCGTGCAGGGGGCTTTGGAAACACCATATATTTT.

In the case of this clonotype: A read error may explain this, as a much larger clone is one base away. The chain links TRBV12-3 or TRBV12-4 to TRBJ2-3; 8 nucleotides match TRBD1. This CDR3 spans 16 amino acids. The CDR3 DNA follows: TGTGCCAGCAGAGCCGGCAGGGGGCAAGAAACAGGTACGCAGTATTTT. Translating it yields CASRAGRGQETGTQYF.

The V gene is TRBV2, the J gene TRBJ2-1; 10 nucleotides line up with TRBD2. This CDR3 has 17 amino acids. The J segment lost 4 bases and the V segment lost 7 bases, leaving 13 bases of the junction unmatched. Germline CDR1 reads SNHLY; CDR2 reads FYNNEI. The CDR3 DNA reads TGTGCCAGCAATCTAGCGGGGGATCCCCCAATTTACAATGAGCAGTTCTTC. Translated: CASNLAGDPPIYNEQFF.

DNA for the CDR3: TGTGCCAGCTCATCAACTGGACTAGCGGGGGGTATTAGCACAGATACGCAGTATTTT. This encodes CASSSTGLAGGISTDTQYF. V usage is TRBV18 and J usage is TRBJ2-3; 14 nucleotides align to TRBD2. The CDR3 consists of 19 residues. CDR1 and CDR2 from the germline V gene are KGHSH and LQKENI. The V gene end was trimmed by 5 bases and the J gene end by 0 bases; junction bases not matched to a gene: 10.

This clonotype was seen a handful of times. The chain has TRBV29-1 and TRBJ2-1, with TRBD2 matching over 11 bases. From germline, CDR1 is SQVTM and CDR2 ANQGSEA. V trimming: 3 bases; J trimming: 2 bases; junction bases outside the gene matches: 6. The CDR3 covers 16 residues. CDR3 nucleotide sequence: TGCAGCGTTGATGGTCTAGCGGGAGGCCCCTACAATGAGCAGTTCTTC. This encodes CSVDGLAGGPYNEQFF.

The J gene is TRBJ1-2, the V gene TRBV19; tentative D call: TRBD1 (6 bases). Trimming left V 1 base short and J 4 bases short, with 10 bases between. Germline values: CDR1 LNHDA, CDR2 SQIVND (reference sequence). This CDR3 is 14 amino acids long. DNA of the CDR3: TGTGCCAGTAGTATAGTATCGACAGGCTATGGCTACACCTTC. Its translation is CASSIVSTGYGYTF.

This clonotype showed up many times. The CDR3: CSAPSGVSTDTQYF. DNA of the CDR3: TGCAGTGCTCCTAGCGGGGTTAGCACAGATACGCAGTATTTT. The rearrangement joins TRBV20-1 to TRBJ2-3; 9 nucleotides match TRBD2. Germline V gives CDR1 DFQATT, CDR2 SNEGSKA (reference sequence). V lost 5 bases, J lost 0 bases, and 3 bases stayed unmatched. The CDR3 runs 14 residues.

In its sample, this clonotype was seen many times. The chain couples TRBV7-9 to TRBJ2-7; TRBD2 matches 9 bases. The V gene's germline CDR1 is SEHNR and CDR2 FQNEAQ (reference sequence). The CDR3 consists of 14 residues. V shed 5 bases and J 8 bases; nucleotides not matched to a gene: 10. CDR3 coding DNA: TGTGCCAGCAGCCCGCCGCCTAGCGGGATTAAGCAGTACTTC. Its protein product is CASSPPPSGIKQYF.

The chain links TRBV11-2 to TRBJ2-7; no clear D. The length of the CDR3 is 15 residues. Germline CDR1 is SGHAT and CDR2 is FQNNGV. Trimming cost V 3 bases and J 2 bases, with 14 bases left between them. CDR3 in DNA: TGTGCCAGCAGCTTCGAAACCGGGTCCGCCTACGAGCAGTACTTC. Encoded protein: CASSFETGSAYEQYF.

Turning to this clonotype: Mismatch with germline at one junction end may stem from a read error. The chain is built from TRBV5-6 and TRBJ1-4; D call uncertain. CDR3 length: 18 residues. In germline, CDR1 is SGHDT, CDR2 YYEEEE. The CDR3 coding sequence is TGTGCCAGAAGCTTCATTTCCCGCGGCCGTATTACTAATGAAAAACTGTTTTTT. Residues: CARSFISRGRITNEKLFF.

There are a few counts of this clonotype. The chain recombines TRBV4-3 with TRBJ2-7; D is ambiguous. Trimming stripped 0 bases from V and 2 bases from J, with 14 bases between. The germline V gene encodes CDR1 LGHNA and CDR2 YSLEER. The CDR3 consists of 16 residues. DNA of the CDR3: TGCGCCAGCAGCCAAGATATGGGCAGGTCCACCTACGAGCAGTACTTC. This sequence encodes CASSQDMGRSTYEQYF.

Comments on this clonotype: A clone one base away is much larger, so this may be a read error. The V gene is TRBV2, the J gene TRBJ2-4, with D hard to call. CDR1 is SNHLY, CDR2 FYNNEI, per germline. The length of the CDR3 is 13 residues. CDR3 in DNA: TGTGCCAGCAGTGATCTGGTAGAAAACATTCAGTGCTTC. This gives the protein CASSDLVENIQCF.

The sample holds many counts of this clonotype. The rearrangement joins TRBV6-5 to TRBJ2-7, with unresolved D. Germline V CDR1 and CDR2: MNHEY, SVGAGI. The V gene lost 6 bases and the J gene lost 2 bases, with 17 bases spanning the gap. The CDR3 is 15 amino acids. This CDR3 reads CASSPPNSGTYEQYF. In DNA, the CDR3 is TGTGCCAGCAGCCCCCCGAATAGTGGCACCTACGAGCAGTACTTC.

This clonotype was counted only a few times. The genes are TRBV27 and TRBJ1-1; D is unclear. The CDR3 is 15 amino acids. Between the trimmed V and J ends, which lost 5 bases and 0 bases, there was a span of 13 bases. CDR1 and CDR2 (germline): MNHEY, SMNVEV (reference sequence). The CDR3 is CASSLSPLVNTEAFF. Written as DNA, the CDR3 is TGTGCCAGCAGTCTTTCGCCCTTGGTGAACACTGAAGCTTTCTTT.

This clonotype was observed many times. The rearrangement joins TRBV4-3 to TRBJ2-1; D gene unclear. This CDR3 is built from 15 residues. V was cut by 0 bases and J by 3 bases, with 9 bases left in between. Germline CDR1 LGHNA, CDR2 YSLEER. The CDR3 protein is CASSQDSGGYNEQFF. The CDR3 DNA reads TGCGCCAGCAGCCAAGATTCGGGCGGCTACAATGAGCAGTTCTTC.

This chain uses TRBV12-3 or TRBV12-4 with TRBJ2-5; no clear D. The CDR3 totals 14 residues. Trimming removed 4 bases from V and 4 bases from J, with 13 bases in between. The CDR3 reads CASSSNLLGETQYF. CDR3 nucleotides: TGTGCCAGCAGTTCGAACCTTCTAGGAGAGACCCAGTACTTC.

This clonotype was picked up many times. The V call is TRBV5-5, the J call TRBJ1-1; D not resolved. Germline CDR1 is SGHKS and CDR2 is YYEKEE (reference sequence). Deletions cut 4 bases from V and 8 bases from J, with 15 bases between. This CDR3 has 13 amino acids. This CDR3 is CASSTGLSAEAFF. The DNA of the CDR3 is TGTGCCAGCAGCACTGGCCTGTCGGCCGAAGCTTTCTTT.

About this clonotype itself: A clone one base away is much larger, so this may be a read error. The chain is built from TRBV5-1 and TRBJ2-7; unclear D gene. The CDR3 runs to 14 residues. Germline-derived CDR1 and CDR2 are SGHRS and YFSETQ. Trimming took 0 bases from V and 3 from J, leaving 10 bases between them. This chain's CDR3 is CASSLAGSHYEQYF. CDR3 coding DNA: TGCGCCAGCAGCTTGGCCGGCAGCCACTACGAGCAGTACTTC.

V and J are TRBV30 and TRBJ2-5, with a tentative D call TRBD2 (6 bases). V shed 3 bases and J shed 3 bases, with 11 bases lying between them. Per the germline V gene, CDR1 is GTSNPN and CDR2 is SVGIG (reference sequence). This CDR3 spans 13 amino acids. This CDR3 is CAWRGRREETQYF. Written as DNA, the CDR3 is TGTGCCTGGAGGGGCAGGAGGGAAGAGACCCAGTACTTC.

This clonotype was observed a handful of times. The rearrangement links TRBV4-3 to TRBJ2-5, with a weak D call TRBD1 (6 bases). There are 13 residues in the CDR3. The germline V and J ends were trimmed by 0 bases and 5 bases, with 7 bases remaining between them. The germline V gene has CDR1 LGHNA and CDR2 YSLEER. The CDR3 reads CASSQDTGETQYF. Here the CDR3 DNA reads TGCGCCAGCAGCCAAGATACAGGGGAGACCCAGTACTTC.

In its sample, this clonotype was seen a few times. This sequence joins TRBV9 and TRBJ2-3; no clear D gene. Germline V gene sequence: CDR1 SGDLS, CDR2 YYNGEE. Deletions cut 3 bases from V and 2 bases from J, with 10 bases between. The CDR3 contains 14 residues. CDR3 bases: TGTGCCAGCAGCGGTGACTTCTCCACAGATACGCAGTATTTT. This translates into CASSGDFSTDTQYF. The variable domain in full, completed from reference TRBV9 and TRBJ2-3, reads DSGVTQTPKHLITATGQRVTLRCSPRSGDLSVYWYQQSLDQGLQFLIQYYNGEERAKGNILERFSAQQFPDLHSELNLSSLELGDSALYFCASSGDFSTDTQYFGPGTRLTVL.

At least ten counts were recorded for this clonotype. The gene calls are TRBV28 and TRBJ2-7; either TRBD1 or TRBD2 may supply D (5 bases each). CDR1 and CDR2 (germline): MDHEN, SYDVKM. The CDR3 is 15 residues long. Trimming removed 6 bases from V and 3 bases from J, with 18 bases in between. The CDR3 reads CASSHWGTAGYEQYF. As DNA, the CDR3 is TGTGCCAGCAGCCACTGGGGGACCGCTGGCTACGAGCAGTACTTC.